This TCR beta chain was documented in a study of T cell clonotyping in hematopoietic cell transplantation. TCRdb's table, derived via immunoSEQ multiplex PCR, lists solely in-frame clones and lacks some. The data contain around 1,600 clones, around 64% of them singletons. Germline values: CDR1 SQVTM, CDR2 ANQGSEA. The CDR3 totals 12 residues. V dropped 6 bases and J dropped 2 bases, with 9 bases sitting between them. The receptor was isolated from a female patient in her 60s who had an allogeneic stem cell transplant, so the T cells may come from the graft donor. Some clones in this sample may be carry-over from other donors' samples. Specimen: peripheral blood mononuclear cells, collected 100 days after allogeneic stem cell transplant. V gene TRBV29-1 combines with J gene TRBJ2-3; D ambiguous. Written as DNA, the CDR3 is TGCAGCGTAAAGCCGAACACAGATACGCAGTATTTT. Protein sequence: CSVKPNTDTQYF.